This T cell receptor beta chain was captured in a study of glioma-infiltrating T cells. On this clonotype: Its antigen is not known.

Amplification of TCR alpha and beta CDR3 regions from RNA used iRepertoire nested multiplex PCR. Tissue mRNA or PBMC total RNA, about 95-450 ng, went into one-step reverse transcription and amplification. TCRdb reprocessed the multiplex PCR reads via MiXCR and lists one record per CDR3 protein. The table has about 140,000 distinct CDR3 sequences, around 42% seen once. Overall study results and limits: CDR3 overlap between tissue and blood was very small. Gliomas, especially low-grade, showed above-expected tissue-blood divergence; non-neoplastic patients showed below.

The CDR3 runs to 14 residues. Germline V gene lookup returns CDR1 SGHTA and CDR2 FQGNSA. Trimming cost V 2 bases and J 5 bases, with 12 bases left between them. J is TRBJ1-1 and V is TRBV7-2; D might be TRBD1 (5 bases). The sequence came from a human donor with low-grade glioma or glioblastoma, undergoing nonglioma brain surgery, or in good health (not recorded which). The sequencing input was glioma tissue, nonneoplastic brain tissue, or PBMCs (not recorded which). CDR3 protein: CASSLQGPGTEAFF. For the CDR3, the DNA is TGTGCCAGCAGCTTACAGGGCCCGGGGACTGAAGCTTTCTTT.